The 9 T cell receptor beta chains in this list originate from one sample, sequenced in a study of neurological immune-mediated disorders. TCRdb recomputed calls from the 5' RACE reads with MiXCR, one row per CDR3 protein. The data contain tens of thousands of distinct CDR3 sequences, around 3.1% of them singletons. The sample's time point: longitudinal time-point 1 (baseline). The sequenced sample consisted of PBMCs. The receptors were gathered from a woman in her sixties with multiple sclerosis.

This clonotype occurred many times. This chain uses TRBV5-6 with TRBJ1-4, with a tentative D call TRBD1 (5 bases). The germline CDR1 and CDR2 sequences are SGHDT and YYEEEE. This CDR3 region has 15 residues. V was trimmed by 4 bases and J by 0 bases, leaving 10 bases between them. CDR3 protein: CASSLDTPTNEKLFF. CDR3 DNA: TGTGCCAGCAGCCTGGACACTCCAACTAATGAAAAACTGTTTTTT.

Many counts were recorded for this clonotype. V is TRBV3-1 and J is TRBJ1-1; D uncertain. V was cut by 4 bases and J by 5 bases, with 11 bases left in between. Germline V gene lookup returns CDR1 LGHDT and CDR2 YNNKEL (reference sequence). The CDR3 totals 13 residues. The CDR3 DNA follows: TGTGCCAGCAGCCGCACACGGGGAACTGAAGCTTTCTTT. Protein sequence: CASSRTRGTEAFF.

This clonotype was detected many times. The CDR3 region is CASINPGQVYGYTF. The CDR3 DNA follows: TGTGCCAGCATCAACCCGGGACAGGTCTATGGCTACACCTTC. The chain uses TRBV6-1 and TRBJ1-2; 8 bases are shared with TRBD1. The length of the CDR3 is 14 residues. V gave up 7 bases and J gave up 4 bases; unmatched junction bases: 8. The germline V gene has CDR1 MNHNS and CDR2 SASEGT.

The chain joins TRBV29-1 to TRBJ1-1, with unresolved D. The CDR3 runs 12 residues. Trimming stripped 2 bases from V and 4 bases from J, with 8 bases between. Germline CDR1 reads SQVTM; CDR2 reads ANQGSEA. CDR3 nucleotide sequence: TGCAGCGTTGAAAGTTTGGGCACTGAAGCTTTCTTT. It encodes CSVESLGTEAFF.

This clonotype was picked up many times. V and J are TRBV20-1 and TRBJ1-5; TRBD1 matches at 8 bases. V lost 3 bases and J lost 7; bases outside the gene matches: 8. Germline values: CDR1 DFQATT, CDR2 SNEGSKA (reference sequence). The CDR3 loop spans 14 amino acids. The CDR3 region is CSASRTGSEQPQHF. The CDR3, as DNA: TGCAGTGCTAGTAGGACAGGGAGCGAACAGCCCCAGCATTTT.

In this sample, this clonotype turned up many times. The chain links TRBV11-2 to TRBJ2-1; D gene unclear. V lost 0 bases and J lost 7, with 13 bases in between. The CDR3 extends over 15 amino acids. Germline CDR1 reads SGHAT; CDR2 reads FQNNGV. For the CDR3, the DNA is TGTGCCAGCAGCTTAGAAACAATCCTCGGGAATGAGCAGTTCTTC. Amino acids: CASSLETILGNEQFF.

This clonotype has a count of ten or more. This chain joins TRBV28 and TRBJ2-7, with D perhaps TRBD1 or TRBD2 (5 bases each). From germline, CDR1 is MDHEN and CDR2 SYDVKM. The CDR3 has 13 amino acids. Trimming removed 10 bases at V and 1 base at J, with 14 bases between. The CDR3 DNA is TGTGCCATCATCGGGACCCGGTCCTACGAGCAGTACTTC. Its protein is CAIIGTRSYEQYF.

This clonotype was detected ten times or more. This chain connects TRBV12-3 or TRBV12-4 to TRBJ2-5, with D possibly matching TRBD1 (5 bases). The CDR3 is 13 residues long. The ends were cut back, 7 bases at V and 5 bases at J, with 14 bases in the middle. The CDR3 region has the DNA TGTGCCAGCACTATGACTTCAGGGGAGACCCAGTACTTC. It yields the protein CASTMTSGETQYF.

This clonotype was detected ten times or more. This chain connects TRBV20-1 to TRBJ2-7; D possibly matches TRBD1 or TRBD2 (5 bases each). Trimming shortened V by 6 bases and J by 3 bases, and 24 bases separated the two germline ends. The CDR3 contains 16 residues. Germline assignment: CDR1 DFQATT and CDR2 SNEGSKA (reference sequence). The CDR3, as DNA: TGCAGTGCCCCTCGTCCCCCGGGGCAGCAAAACTACGAGCAGTACTTC. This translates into CSAPRPPGQQNYEQYF.